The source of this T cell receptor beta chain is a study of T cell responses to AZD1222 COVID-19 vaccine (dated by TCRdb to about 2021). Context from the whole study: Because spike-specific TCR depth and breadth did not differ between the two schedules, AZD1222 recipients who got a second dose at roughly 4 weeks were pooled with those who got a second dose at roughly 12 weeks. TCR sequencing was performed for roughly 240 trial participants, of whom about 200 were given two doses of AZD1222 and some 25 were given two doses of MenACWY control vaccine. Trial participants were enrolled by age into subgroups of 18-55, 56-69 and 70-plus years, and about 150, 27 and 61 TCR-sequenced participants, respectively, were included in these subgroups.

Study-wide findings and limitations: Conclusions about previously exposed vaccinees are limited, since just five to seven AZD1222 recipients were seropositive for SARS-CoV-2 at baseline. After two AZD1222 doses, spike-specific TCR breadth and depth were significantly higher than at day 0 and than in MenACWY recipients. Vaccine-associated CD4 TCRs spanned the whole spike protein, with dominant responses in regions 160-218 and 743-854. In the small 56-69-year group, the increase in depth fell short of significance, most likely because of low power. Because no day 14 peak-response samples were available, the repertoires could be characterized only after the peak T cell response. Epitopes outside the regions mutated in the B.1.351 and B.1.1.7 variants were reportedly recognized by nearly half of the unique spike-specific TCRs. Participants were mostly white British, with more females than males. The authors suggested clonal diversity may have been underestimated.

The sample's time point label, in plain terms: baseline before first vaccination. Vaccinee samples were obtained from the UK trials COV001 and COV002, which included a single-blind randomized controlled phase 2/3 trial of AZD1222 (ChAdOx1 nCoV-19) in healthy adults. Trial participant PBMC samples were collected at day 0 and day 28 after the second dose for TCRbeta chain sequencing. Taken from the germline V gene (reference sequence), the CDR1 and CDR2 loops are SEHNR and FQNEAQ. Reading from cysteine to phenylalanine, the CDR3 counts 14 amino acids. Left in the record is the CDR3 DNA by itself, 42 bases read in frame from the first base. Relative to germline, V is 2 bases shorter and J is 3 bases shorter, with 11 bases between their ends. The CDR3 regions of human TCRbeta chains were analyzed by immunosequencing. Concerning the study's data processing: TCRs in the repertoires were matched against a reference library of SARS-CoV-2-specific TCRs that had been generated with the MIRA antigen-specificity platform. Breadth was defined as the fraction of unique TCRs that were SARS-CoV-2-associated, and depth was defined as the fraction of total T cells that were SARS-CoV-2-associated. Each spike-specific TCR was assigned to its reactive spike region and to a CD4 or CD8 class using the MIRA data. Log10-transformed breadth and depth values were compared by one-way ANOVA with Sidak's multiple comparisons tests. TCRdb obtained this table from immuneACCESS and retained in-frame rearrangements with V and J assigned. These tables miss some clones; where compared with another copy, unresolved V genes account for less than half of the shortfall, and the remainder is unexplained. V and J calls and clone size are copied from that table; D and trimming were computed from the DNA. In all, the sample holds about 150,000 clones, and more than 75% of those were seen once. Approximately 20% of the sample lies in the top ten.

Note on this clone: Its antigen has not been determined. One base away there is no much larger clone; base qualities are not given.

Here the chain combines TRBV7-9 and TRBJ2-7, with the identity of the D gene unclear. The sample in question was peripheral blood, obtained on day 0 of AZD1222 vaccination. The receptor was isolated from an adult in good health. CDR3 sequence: CASSLMAQSYEQYF. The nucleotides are TGTGCCAGCAGCTTAATGGCACAGAGCTACGAGCAGTACTTC. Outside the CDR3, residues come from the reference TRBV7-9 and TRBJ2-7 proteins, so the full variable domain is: DTGVSQNPRHKITKRGQNVTFRCDPISEHNRLYWYRQTLGQGPEFLTYFQNEAQLEKSRLLSDRFSAERPKGSFSTLEIQRTEQGDSAMYLCASSLMAQSYEQYFGPGTRLTVT.